This TCR beta chain was captured in a study of blood T cells in healthy people across ages (dated by TCRdb to about 2015). With regard to the full study: In model experiments, template switching captured roughly one uniquely barcoded TCR beta cDNA molecule for every two T cells. Donors were grouped into four age groups: young (average 16 years), middle-aged (around 39), aged (approximately 67) and long-lived (around 80). Two additional independent replicas of 1 million unique cDNA reads from the same blood draw were analyzed for two donors (one aged 18 to 30 and one aged 80 or older). Donors of different ages were randomly distributed across sequencing lanes to avoid experimental bias. Age-related changes in TCR beta repertoire diversity were measured in the study by deep sequencing normalized with unique cDNA molecular identifiers. Overall study results and their limits: Observed TCR beta diversity correlated strongly with the percentage of naive T cells measured by flow cytometry. Because profiling used bulk unsorted PBMCs, naive and antigen-experienced compartments could not be compared conclusively. Estimates of total diversity based on one million sequenced T cells were regarded as lower bounds and as underestimates. As age increased, observed TCR beta diversity per million T cells dropped in a roughly linear way, and a significant reduction was already evident by age roughly 36. Because donor CMV infection status was unknown, age-related changes in expanded clonotypes were potentially confounded. Compared with the aged group, the long-lived group had more naive CD4+ T cells, fewer expanded clones and increased TCR diversity, suggesting age selection.

Notes on this clonotype: Its recognized antigen is unknown. One junction end does not reproduce the germline sequence, and a read error may be involved.

From the cysteine through the phenylalanine, the CDR3 covers 15 amino acids. CDR3 DNA is the only sequence kept; it has 45 bases, read in frame from the first base. CDR1 is given as SGHDT and CDR2 as YYEEEE, both from the germline V gene. Library preparation was by 5' RACE. Data came from an Illumina HiSeq 2500. The second PCR ran for roughly 7 to 11 cycles and used a J-beta primer mix along with a sample-barcoded 5' primer. A template-switch 5' adaptor carrying 12 random nucleotides introduced a unique molecular identifier onto each TCR beta cDNA molecule. Each sample yielded at least 3 million CDR3-containing paired-end reads. First-strand cDNA was synthesized from all RNA with the Mint cDNA synthesis kit, primed by a TRBC-specific oligonucleotide. Following uracil-DNA glycosylase treatment, all cDNA underwent a first 18-cycle PCR with the universal primers M1SS and BC2_uni_R. Turning to the authors' computational methods: Each sample was normalized by randomly selecting 1 million high-quality reads, each carrying a distinct molecular identifier. Reads with shared molecular identifiers were discarded instead of being binned into consensus sequences. MiTCR, set to a Q25 quality threshold and the strictest error-elimination algorithm, was used for CDR3 identification, clonotype clustering and error correction. Lower-bound total TCR beta diversity was estimated with a nonparametric unseen species model using Euler transformation. TCRdb trimmed public reads at Q25 via fastp, called clones via MiXCR and kept in-frame beta chains. Rows are unified per CDR3 protein, each entry keeping the most common DNA and genes. The V and J calls come from TCRdb's annotation, not from the publication. The table for this sample lists around 1,500,000 distinct CDR3 sequences; 35% to 45% of them were counted only once. The ten largest clones add up to 7.9% of the sample.

The donors were roughly 40 Caucasian individuals from Russia, aged roughly 6 to 100 years, who were systemically healthy. Around 10 milliliters of peripheral blood were collected from each donor into EDTA-treated Vacutainer tubes. Ficoll-Paque density-gradient centrifugation was used to isolate PBMCs, with at least 6.5 million per sample. Total RNA, at least 5.5 micrograms per sample, was extracted from PBMCs with Trizol reagent. For every donor, flow cytometry on a PBMC aliquot measured the percentage of naive CD45RAhigh/CD27high T cells. The sequence was obtained from a young woman in good health. The rearranged chain carries TRBV5-6 and TRBJ2-1, with TRBD2 matching 7 junction bases. Sequenced sample: blood. The CDR3 sequence is CASILASGPFDEQLF. The nucleotide sequence is TGTGCCAGCATCCTCGCTAGCGGACCTTTCGATGAGCAGCTCTTC.